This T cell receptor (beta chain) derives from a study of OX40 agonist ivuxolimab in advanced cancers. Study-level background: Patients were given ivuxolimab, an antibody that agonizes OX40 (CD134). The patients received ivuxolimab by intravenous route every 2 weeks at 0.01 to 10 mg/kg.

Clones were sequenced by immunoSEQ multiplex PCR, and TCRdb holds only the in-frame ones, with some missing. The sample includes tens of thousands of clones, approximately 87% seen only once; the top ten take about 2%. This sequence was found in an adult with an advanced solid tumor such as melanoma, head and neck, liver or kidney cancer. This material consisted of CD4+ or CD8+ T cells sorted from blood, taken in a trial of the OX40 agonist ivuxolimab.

The CDR3 DNA follows: TGTGCCAGCAGCTTAGAAATATCAACTGAAGCTTTCTTT. Its protein is CASSLEISTEAFF. The V gene is TRBV7-2, the J gene TRBJ1-1; the D is unclear. The V gene lost 1 base and the J gene lost 5 bases, with 8 bases spanning the gap. The CDR3 is made up of 13 amino acids. Germline-derived CDR1 and CDR2 are SGHTA and FQGNSA.